One T cell receptor beta chain is described in this entry. Under the authors' procedure: Amplified reference gene primers provided the basis for estimating nucleated cell counts. Produced via immunoSEQ multiplex PCR; TCRdb's table is partial and in-frame only. The DNA was the basis for D and trimming; V, J and clone size are from that table. Here the sample spans under 60,000 clones, about four fifths being singletons. The data derive from a study of blood T cell repertoires in COVID-19. On the study more broadly: Donors in the United States, Italy and Spain gave samples during acute or convalescent COVID-19. In each case, the material was cDNA or gDNA derived from T cells, B-cell-depleted T cells, or PBMCs.

Sample: peripheral blood. This TCR was recovered from a human donor in a cohort sampled during active COVID-19.

CDR3 residues: CASSPGGGASDTQYF. CDR3 coding DNA: TGTGCCAGCTCACCAGGCGGGGGGGCCTCGGATACGCAGTATTTT. The chain couples TRBV18 to TRBJ2-3; 9 bases are a match to TRBD2. V was pared by 2 bases and J by 6 bases, with 6 bases of the junction left unmatched. This CDR3 contains 15 residues. CDR1 KGHSH and CDR2 LQKENI come from the germline V gene.